This T cell receptor beta chain was sequenced for a study of T cells in Graves' hyperthyroidism and ophthalmopathy. CDR3 length: 17 amino acids. Germline CDR1 and CDR2: SGHTA and FQGNSA. The V gene end was trimmed by 4 bases and the J gene end by 0 bases; junction bases not matched to a gene: 10. RNA transcripts were the template for amplifying TCR beta CDR3 regions. When the TCR CDR3 underwent first-round RT-PCR, the HTBI primer set was used. Each CDR3 protein gets one entry after TCRdb re-called the multiplex PCR reads with MiXCR. The sample yields roughly 630,000 distinct CDR3 sequences, around a sixth seen once. Many counts were recorded for this clonotype. The antigen remains unidentified. Overall study results and limits: Most thyroid clonotypes with frequency above 0.001 were detected in blood.

Uncontrolled infection, other autoimmune disease, pregnancy or lactation led to exclusion. Each diagnosis drew on symptoms, thyroxine, TRAb, thyroid ultrasound and orbital computed tomography findings. This chain links TRBV7-2 with TRBJ1-2; 8 nucleotides line up with TRBD1. The source of this sequence is a woman between 25 and 40 years old with Graves' hyperthyroidism. The specimen was blood. DNA of the CDR3: TGTGCCAGCAGCTCATACAGGGGGGGCTCTGCTAACTATGGCTACACCTTC. As protein: CASSSYRGGSANYGYTF. The complete variable domain, with remaining parts taken from reference TRBV7-2 and TRBJ1-2, reads GAGVSQSPSNKVTEKGKDVELRCDPISGHTALYWYRQSLGQGLEFLIYFQGNSAPDKSGLPSDRFSAERTGGSVSTLTIQRTQQEDSAVYLCASSSYRGGSANYGYTFGSGTRLTVV.